This T cell receptor (beta chain) was retrieved from a study of type 1 regulatory T cells. Across the study: This in vitro CD4 product, T-allo10, is enriched for Tr1 cells and alloantigen-specific.

The CDR3 runs to 15 residues. Germline loops: CDR1 SGHTA, CDR2 FQGNSA. J lost 6 bases, V lost 5 bases, and 13 bases had no gene match. MiXCR, run by TCRdb on the reads, gives a single entry per CDR3 protein. Of about 59,000 distinct CDR3 sequences listed, over 50% were seen once; the top ten hold over 1.5%. As to this clonotype: The antigen remains unidentified.

The receptor comes from a human donor in good health. The genes are TRBV7-2 and TRBJ2-7, with 7 bases fitting TRBD1. Sequencing was performed on cultured non-Tr1 T cells, either the whole culture or a sorted T cell fraction (not recorded which). The CDR3 nucleotides are TGTGCCAGCAGCCATCCCCCGGGTACAGGGGTCGAGCAGTACTTC. Its protein product is CASSHPPGTGVEQYF.